This is a list of T cell receptor beta chains from one sample in a study of blood T cell repertoires in COVID-19. Here immunoSEQ multiplex PCR was the method, and the copy in TCRdb shows in-frame clones only, minus some. The sample lists 200,000 or so clones; 70% to 90% were seen once. Sequences were obtained from peripheral blood. These receptors originate from a woman aged 35 to 49 who had recovered from COVID-19. The CDR3 runs from the conserved cysteine through the conserved F or W. The D gene is left open where the match is weak. Where a row states a size, it is once, few, many or the class of an expanded clone; other rows omit it.

clone size | J gene | V gene | D gene | CDR3 DNA | CDR3 protein
NA | TRBJ1-1 | TRBV7-3 | NA | TGTGCCAGCAGCTTAACGACAGCCTCCATGAACACTGAAGCTTTCTTT | CASSLTTASMNTEAFF
NA | TRBJ2-1 | TRBV19 | TRBD1 | TGTGCCAGTACCCGGGACAGTGCCTACAATGAGCAGTTCTTC | CASTRDSAYNEQFF
NA | TRBJ2-6 | TRBV2 | NA | TGTGCCAGCATCCTGGGGCCTGGGGCCAACGTCCTGACTTTC | CASILGPGANVLTF
NA | TRBJ2-3 | TRBV11-3 | TRBD2 | TGTGCCAGCAGCTCAAACCCCGCGGGAGCTTCCGGCACAGATACGCAGTATTTT | CASSSNPAGASGTDTQYF
few | TRBJ1-6 | TRBV6-5 | NA | TGTGCCAGCAGTTACTCCAACACAGGGAATTCACCCCTCCACTTT | CASSYSNTGNSPLHF
NA | TRBJ2-3 | TRBV28 | NA | TGTGCCAGCAGTACTATAGAATCTAGCACAGATACGCAGTATTTT | CASSTIESSTDTQYF
once | TRBJ1-2 | TRBV18 | TRBD1 | TGTGCCAGCTCTGGGACAGGGGGAGCAAATGGCTACACCTTC | CASSGTGGANGYTF
NA | TRBJ1-4 | TRBV30 | NA | TGTGCCTGGAGCCGGAGTTCAACTAATGAAAAACTGTTTTTT | CAWSRSSTNEKLFF
NA | TRBJ2-1 | TRBV7-2 | TRBD2 | TGTGCCAGCAGCTTAGGTGGGACTATCCATAAAAATGAGCAGTTCTTC | CASSLGGTIHKNEQFF
NA | TRBJ2-3 | TRBV3-1/TRBV3-2 | TRBD2 | TGTGCCAGCAGCCAACGGAGACTAGCGAAAGCTAGCACAGATACGCAGTATTTT | CASSQRRLAKASTDTQYF
NA | TRBJ1-1 | TRBV6-6 | TRBD1 | TGTGCCAGCGGACGACAGGGGGCGAGGACTGAAGCTTTCTTT | CASGRQGARTEAFF
NA | TRBJ2-7 | TRBV21-1 | NA | TGTGCCAGCAGCGAAAGACAGGGCGTCTCATACGAGCAGTACTTC | CASSERQGVSYEQYF
NA | TRBJ2-3 | TRBV9 | NA | TGTGCCAGCAGCGTGATTATGTCTAGCGCCCCAGATACGCAGTATTTT | CASSVIMSSAPDTQYF
NA | TRBJ2-5 | TRBV5-1 | TRBD2 | TGCGCCAGCAGCCCAGGAGGACTAGCGGGAGCCCCGGGGGAGACCCAGTACTTC | CASSPGGLAGAPGETQYF
NA | TRBJ2-2 | TRBV29-1 | NA | TGCAGCGTTGCAGGTCAAAGCACGTTCGCCGGGGAGCTGTTTTTT | CSVAGQSTFAGELFF
NA | TRBJ1-2 | TRBV28 | TRBD1 | TGTGCCAGCAGTTCCACCGGGACAGGGGATCTCGGCTACACCTTC | CASSSTGTGDLGYTF
many | TRBJ1-2 | TRBV30 | TRBD1 | TGTGCCTGGAGTAGGGACAGGGTTCTTTCTCATGGCTACACCTTC | CAWSRDRVLSHGYTF
NA | TRBJ2-1 | TRBV24-1 | TRBD1 | TGTGCCACCAGTGATAGCGTGACAGGGGATTACAATGAGCAGTTCTTC | CATSDSVTGDYNEQFF
NA | TRBJ1-2 | TRBV18 | NA | TGTGCCAGCTCCCCTCGCCGGGACTCACCGAACGGCTACACCTTC | CASSPRRDSPNGYTF
few | TRBJ1-1 | TRBV21-1 | NA | TGTGCCAGCAGCTACTCTCCTCTCAGGGACAGGTCTGAAGCTTTCTTT | CASSYSPLRDRSEAFF
once | TRBJ2-2 | TRBV7-2 | NA | TGTGCCAGCAGCTTATCAGTCGGGGAGCTGTTTTTT | CASSLSVGELFF
NA | TRBJ2-7 | TRBV11-2 | NA | TGTGCCAGCAGGTTGGTAGGAGACGAGCAGTACTTC | CASRLVGDEQYF
NA | TRBJ2-3 | TRBV5-1 | TRBD2 | TGCGCCAGCAGCTTTCGACCGGGACTAGCGGGCACAGATACGCAGTATTTT | CASSFRPGLAGTDTQYF
NA | TRBJ2-5 | TRBV27 | NA | TGTGCCAGCAGTCCAAAGGGGTTCCGGGAGACCCAGTACTTC | CASSPKGFRETQYF
NA | TRBJ1-5 | TRBV27 | NA | TGTGCCAGCAGTTTATTAAGAGGGCCCAATCAGCCCCAGCATTTT | CASSLLRGPNQPQHF
NA | TRBJ1-4 | TRBV5-1 | NA | TGCGCCAGCAGCGGAAGCTCAGGGTCAACTAATGAAAAACTGTTTTTT | CASSGSSGSTNEKLFF
NA | TRBJ2-2 | TRBV7-9 | NA | TGTGCCAGCAGCTTAGTAGCCCCGAACACCGGGGAGCTGTTTTTT | CASSLVAPNTGELFF
NA | TRBJ1-2 | TRBV6-5 | NA | TGTGCCAGCAGTTCTCCCGAGGCTAACTATGGCTACACCTTC | CASSSPEANYGYTF
NA | TRBJ2-3 | TRBV6-5 | NA | TGTGCCAGCATAAACACAGATACGCAGTATTTT | CASINTDTQYF